There are a few counts of the clone carrying this TCR beta chain. What it binds is unknown. The V end lost 6 bases, the J end lost 0 bases, and 12 bases lay between the germline ends. CDR1 and CDR2 from the germline V gene are MNHEY and SMNVEV (reference sequence). The CDR3 contains 14 residues. TCRdb ran MiXCR on the reads and lists one entry per CDR3 protein. Of roughly 720,000 distinct CDR3 sequences in the sample, about 40% are singletons; the top ten hold 2.5% to 3.5%. This entry is derived from a study of T cell repertoires in cytomegalovirus infection. Study-level points and caveats: CMV-specific HLA-C-restricted TCR beta clonotypes dominated the ex vivo response.

The chain uses TRBV27 and TRBJ2-7; no clear D. Sequencing used PBMCs. This TCR was sampled from a human donor in good health (CMV status not recorded). Some clones in this sample may be carry-over from other donors' samples. CDR3 nucleotide sequence: TGTGCCAGCAGATGGCAATCGGGCTCCTACGAGCAGTACTTC. Translated: CASRWQSGSYEQYF.